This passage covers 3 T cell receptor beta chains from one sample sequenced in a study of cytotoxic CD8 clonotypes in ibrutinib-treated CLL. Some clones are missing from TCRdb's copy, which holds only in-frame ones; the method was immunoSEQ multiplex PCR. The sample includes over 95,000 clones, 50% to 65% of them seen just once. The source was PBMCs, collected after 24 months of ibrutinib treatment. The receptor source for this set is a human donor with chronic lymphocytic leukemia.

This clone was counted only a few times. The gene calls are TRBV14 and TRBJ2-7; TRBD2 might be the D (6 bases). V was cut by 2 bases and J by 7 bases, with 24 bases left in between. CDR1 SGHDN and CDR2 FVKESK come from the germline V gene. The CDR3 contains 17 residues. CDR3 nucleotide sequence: TGTGCCAGCAGCCAACTCGAGTCTTACGGCCGGGGGAATGAGCAGTACTTC. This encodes CASSQLESYGRGNEQYF.

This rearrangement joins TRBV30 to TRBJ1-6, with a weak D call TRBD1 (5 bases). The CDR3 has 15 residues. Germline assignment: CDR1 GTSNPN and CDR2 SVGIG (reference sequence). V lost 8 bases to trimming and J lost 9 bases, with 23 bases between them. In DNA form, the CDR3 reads TGTGCCGCGATGACAGAGACCGGGGGAATTTCACCCCTCCACTTT. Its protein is CAAMTETGGISPLHF.

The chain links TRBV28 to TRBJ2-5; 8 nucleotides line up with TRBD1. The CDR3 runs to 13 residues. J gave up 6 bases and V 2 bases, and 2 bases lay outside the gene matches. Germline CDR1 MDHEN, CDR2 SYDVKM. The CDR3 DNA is TGTGCCAGCAGTTTACAGGGGGCGAAGACCCAGTACTTC. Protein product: CASSLQGAKTQYF.